This T cell receptor beta chain is from a study of OX40 agonist ivuxolimab in advanced cancers. Findings and caveats of the study: Dosing at 0.1 to 3.0 mg/kg was accompanied by clonal expansion of CD4+ and CD8+ blood T cells by week 6.

A remark on this clone: Its target is unknown.

Profiled with immunoSEQ multiplex PCR; TCRdb holds only in-frame clones, not every one. The sample has about 42,000 clones; roughly four fifths are singletons. A history of autoimmune disease or systemic immunosuppression excluded patients. Germline CDR1 SGHRS, CDR2 YFSETQ. This CDR3 region has 13 residues. This chain uses TRBV5-1 with TRBJ2-5; D possibly matches TRBD1 or TRBD2 (5 bases each). The J call may be mistaken, given a closer DNA end match to TRBJ2-7. The input for sequencing was CD4+ or CD8+ T cells sorted from blood, taken in a trial of the OX40 agonist ivuxolimab. This receptor was taken from an adult with an advanced solid tumor such as melanoma, head and neck, liver or kidney cancer. CDR3 DNA: TGCGCCAGCAGCTTGCAGGGAGTCGACGAGCAGTACTTC. Encoded protein: CASSLQGVDEQYF.